This TCR beta chain was captured by sequencing in a study of cytomegalovirus exposure and HLA in healthy donors. The sample holds one count of this clone. Its antigen is not identified. PCR used 60 Vbeta primers and 13 Jbeta primers. Generated by immunoSEQ multiplex PCR, the TCRdb table keeps only in-frame clones and is missing some. The sample consists of 63,000 or so clones, approximately 74% of them appearing once. General study results and limits: A later analysis showed that HLA-associated TCR beta chains had undergone more clonal expansion than equally common others. The study labeled around 160 TCR beta chains cytomegalovirus-associated. A likely sequencing artifact accounted for one observed cluster of highly shared sequence variants.

J gave up 5 bases and V 2 bases, and 10 bases lay outside the gene matches. CDR1 is SQVTM, CDR2 ANQGSEA, per germline. There are 15 residues in the CDR3. This receptor was obtained from a woman younger than 45 in good health and CMV-seropositive. This chain joins TRBV29-1 and TRBJ2-5, with 8 bases lining up with TRBD1. The sequencing input was PBMCs. The DNA for the CDR3 is TGCAGCGTTGAATTAGGCTGGACAGGGAGGGAGACCCAGTACTTC. The encoded protein is CSVELGWTGRETQYF.